This entry concerns a single TCR beta chain. CDR3 length: 15 amino acids. Germline CDR1 MNHEY, CDR2 SVGAGI. Trimming took off 5 bases at V and 0 bases at J, with 12 bases between the two ends. This specimen belongs to a study of blood T cell repertoires in COVID-19. Turning to the study itself: The cDNA or gDNA used as material had been derived from T cells, B-cell-depleted T cells, or PBMCs.

In the original processing: Amplified reference gene primers provided the basis for estimating nucleated cell counts. Sequenced by immunoSEQ multiplex PCR; TCRdb stores in-frame clones only, minus some. That table supplies the V and J calls and clone size; D and trimming were determined from the DNA. The table has fewer than 200,000 clones, about four fifths seen once; the top ten hold approximately 7.8%. The chain combines TRBV6-5 with TRBJ2-3, with D perhaps TRBD2 (6 bases). This TCR came from a woman aged 55-69 years with COVID-19, enrolled during active disease. Material for sequencing was peripheral blood. The CDR3, as DNA: TGTGCCAGCAGTCCCGGGGGAACTAGCACAGATACGCAGTATTTT. Its protein is CASSPGGTSTDTQYF.